Each of the 25 T cell receptor beta chains below was sequenced from the same sample in a study of radiotherapy plus CTLA-4 blockade in lung cancer. TCRdb's table, derived via immunoSEQ multiplex PCR, lists solely in-frame clones and lacks some. The sample has approximately 100,000 clones, 85% seen once. Sequences were derived from peripheral blood, sampled from a patient treated with radiotherapy plus ipilimumab. The receptors here all came from a human donor with non-small cell lung cancer that progressed on radiotherapy plus ipilimumab. Some clones in this sample may be carry-over from other donors' samples.

CDR3 nucleotide sequence: TGCGCCAGCAGCTTGGGCACTAGCGGGGAGGATACGCAGTATTTT. This translates into CASSLGTSGEDTQYF. The V call is TRBV5-1, the J call TRBJ2-3, with 10 bases fitting TRBD2. Germline values: CDR1 SGHRS, CDR2 YFSETQ. With 0 bases clipped from V and 6 bases from J, the junction kept 4 bases outside the gene matches. This CDR3 spans 15 amino acids.

This rearrangement joins TRBV5-4 to TRBJ2-5, with D maybe TRBD2 (6 bases). Trimming took 0 bases from V and 10 from J, leaving 10 bases between them. CDR3 size: 12 residues. Per the germline V gene, CDR1 is SGHNT and CDR2 is YYREEE (reference sequence). CDR3 nucleotide sequence: TGTGCCAGCAGCTTGGATCGGCGGGACCAGTACTTC. Its protein is CASSLDRRDQYF.

V usage is TRBV18 and J usage is TRBJ1-5, with TRBD1 matching over 9 bases. The germline V gene encodes CDR1 KGHSH and CDR2 LQKENI. The V gene end was trimmed by 3 bases and the J gene end by 4 bases; junction bases not matched to a gene: 7. The CDR3 sequence is 16 residues long. The CDR3 spells CASSPDQQGANQPQHF. CDR3 sequence (DNA): TGTGCCAGCTCACCTGATCAACAGGGGGCTAATCAGCCCCAGCATTTT.

The rearrangement links TRBV7-3 to TRBJ2-2; either TRBD1 or TRBD2 may fit D (6 bases each). CDR1 and CDR2 from the germline V gene are SGHTA and FQGTGA. The CDR3 runs to 16 residues. Trimming removed 5 bases from V and 4 bases from J, with 17 bases in between. CDR3 coding DNA: TGTGCCAGCAGCCCGGGGGCCTATGGCAGCACCGGGGAGCTGTTTTTT. Protein sequence: CASSPGAYGSTGELFF.

This clone was observed a single time. J is TRBJ2-3 and V is TRBV18; D is ambiguous. V lost 6 bases and J lost 3, with 10 bases in between. The CDR3 extends over 13 amino acids. CDR1 and CDR2 (germline): KGHSH, LQKENI. The CDR3 DNA is TGTGCCAGCTCCCAGTCGGCGACAGATACGCAGTATTTT. This translates into CASSQSATDTQYF.

CDR3 region: CASSLTRGGTTQYF. In DNA form, the CDR3 reads TGTGCCAGCAGCTTAACCCGGGGGGGAACTACGCAGTATTTT. The chain carries TRBV11-2 and TRBJ2-3; 8 bases map to TRBD2. The length of the CDR3 is 14 residues. Per germline, CDR1 SGHAT and CDR2 FQNNGV. The V and J ends lost 2 bases and 8 bases, in that order; junction bases with no gene match: 6.

This clone was picked up a small number of times. This chain joins TRBV10-1 and TRBJ2-7, with TRBD1 matching over 8 bases. V lost 5 bases, J lost 2 bases, and 5 bases stayed unmatched. The germline CDR1 and CDR2 sequences are WNHNN and SYGVQD (reference sequence). This CDR3 has 14 amino acids. CDR3 sequence (DNA): TGCGCCAGCAGTACGGACAGGGCGACCTACGAGCAGTACTTC. Its protein is CASSTDRATYEQYF.

This chain's CDR3 is CASSSMSRTGGLSDTQYF. CDR3 bases: TGCGCCAGCAGCTCCATGTCTCGTACAGGGGGCTTGTCAGATACGCAGTATTTT. The genes are TRBV5-1 and TRBJ2-3, with 9 bases fitting TRBD1. This CDR3 region has 18 residues. Germline V CDR1 and CDR2: SGHRS, YFSETQ. Trimming took 3 bases from V and 4 from J; bases not matched to a gene: 15.

This clone was counted only a few times. CDR3: CASSQDPGTPNSPLHF. The CDR3 bases are TGCGCCAGCAGCCAGGACCCTGGGACTCCTAATTCACCCCTCCACTTT. The chain employs TRBV4-3 and TRBJ1-6, with D perhaps matching TRBD1 (5 bases). The germline CDR1 and CDR2 sequences are LGHNA and YSLEER. CDR3 length equals 16 residues. The ends were cut back, 3 bases at V and 6 bases at J, with 15 bases in the middle.

The chain couples TRBV6-1 to TRBJ1-2, with TRBD1 matching over 7 bases. The J segment lost 4 bases and the V segment lost 6 bases, leaving 8 bases of the junction unmatched. In germline, CDR1 is MNHNS, CDR2 SASEGT. The CDR3 loop spans 14 amino acids. CDR3 in amino acids: CASSLRGIGYGYTF. CDR3 nucleotide sequence: TGTGCCAGCAGCCTCAGGGGGATCGGCTATGGCTACACCTTC.

V is TRBV11-2 and J is TRBJ1-3, with 7 nucleotides matching TRBD1. Germline values: CDR1 SGHAT, CDR2 FQNNGV. CDR3 length: 15 residues. After removal of 7 bases from V and 0 bases from J, the junction contained 6 bases not matched to a gene. The chain's CDR3 is CASIQGGPSGNTIYF. The DNA for the CDR3 is TGTGCCAGCATCCAGGGGGGCCCCTCTGGAAACACCATATATTTT.

The V gene is TRBV4-3, the J gene TRBJ2-1, with 12 bases identical to TRBD2. V lost 3 bases, J lost 3 bases, and 3 bases stayed unmatched. CDR1 is LGHNA, CDR2 YSLEER, per germline. The CDR3 runs 16 residues. CDR3: CASSHRLAGVYNEQFF. DNA for the CDR3: TGCGCCAGCAGCCACCGACTAGCGGGGGTCTACAATGAGCAGTTCTTC.

The V gene is TRBV5-1, the J gene TRBJ2-1; TRBD1 is a possible D gene (5 bases). Germline V lookup: CDR1 SGHRS, CDR2 YFSETQ. The CDR3 contains 12 residues. Trimming removed 1 base at V and 8 bases at J, with 7 bases between. DNA for the CDR3: TGCGCCAGCAGCTTGCAGGGCCATGAGCAGTTCTTC. As protein: CASSLQGHEQFF.

The CDR3 region is CASSQEAYTEAFF. Written as DNA, the CDR3 is TGTGCCAGCAGTCAGGAAGCATACACTGAAGCTTTCTTT. The chain employs TRBV6-4 and TRBJ1-1; D unresolved. Germline V CDR1 and CDR2: MRHNA, SNTAGT. The V gene lost 5 bases and the J gene lost 3 bases, with 10 bases spanning the gap. The CDR3 contains 13 residues.

This chain connects TRBV7-2 to TRBJ1-2; tentative D call: TRBD1 (6 bases). The CDR3 sequence is 13 residues long. The germline CDR1 and CDR2 sequences are SGHTA and FQGNSA. V dropped 5 bases and J dropped 8 bases, with 15 bases sitting between them. The CDR3 region is CASSTGTVRGYTF. As DNA, the CDR3 is TGTGCCAGCAGCACAGGGACCGTTCGGGGCTACACCTTC.

Worth noting for this clone: Germline is not matched at one junction end, which may reflect a read error. The V call is TRBV4-2, the J call TRBJ2-7; 7 bases line up with TRBD1. This CDR3 region has 16 residues. Germline CDR1 is LGHNA and CDR2 is YNFKEQ. The CDR3 spells CARSQSLGGQWHEQYF. Written as DNA, the CDR3 is TGTGCCAGAAGCCAATCCTTAGGGGGCCAGTGGCACGAGCAGTACTTC.

The chain links TRBV7-6 to TRBJ2-1; 10 bases match TRBD2. Trimming at V came to 1 base and at J to 4 bases, leaving 10 bases not matched to a gene. The germline V gene has CDR1 SGHVS and CDR2 FNYEAQ. The CDR3 length is 18 residues. Here the CDR3 DNA reads TGTGCCAGCAGCTTAGGGAGCGGGGGGGCCACTTGGTACAATGAGCAGTTCTTC. Encoded protein: CASSLGSGGATWYNEQFF.

This chain connects TRBV5-1 to TRBJ2-2, with D tentatively TRBD2 (6 bases). The CDR3 runs 15 residues. Germline CDR1 SGHRS, CDR2 YFSETQ. V was trimmed by 2 bases and J by 0 bases, leaving 8 bases between them. CDR3 coding DNA: TGCGCCAGCAGCTTTCGGAGGGCGAACACCGGGGAGCTGTTTTTT. Its protein product is CASSFRRANTGELFF.

A few counts support this clone. The chain is built from TRBV28 and TRBJ1-5; 8 bases are shared with TRBD1. The V gene's germline CDR1 is MDHEN and CDR2 SYDVKM. This CDR3 region has 16 residues. J gave up 0 bases and V 7 bases, and 8 bases lay outside the gene matches. The CDR3, as DNA: TGTGCCAGCACATTTCTCGGACAGGGTAGCAATCAGCCCCAGCATTTT. Its translation is CASTFLGQGSNQPQHF. The full variable domain, rest sourced from reference TRBV28 and TRBJ1-5, is DVKVTQSSRYLVKRTGEKVFLECVQDMDHENMFWYRQDPGLGLRLIYFSYDVKMKEKGDIPEGYSVSREKKERFSLILESASTNQTSMYLCASTFLGQGSNQPQHFGDGTRLSIL.

This sequence joins TRBV7-9 and TRBJ1-6; D is undetermined. The germline V and J ends were trimmed by 8 bases and 3 bases, with 11 bases remaining between them. The CDR3 covers 14 residues. Per the germline V gene, CDR1 is SEHNR and CDR2 is FQNEAQ (reference sequence). The CDR3 DNA reads TGTGCCAGCGGTCGCGGGAACTATAATTCACCCCTCCACTTT. Translated: CASGRGNYNSPLHF.

V usage is TRBV5-1 and J usage is TRBJ2-5, with TRBD2 matching over 11 bases. This CDR3 is 16 amino acids long. Trimming at V came to 0 bases and at J to 5 bases, leaving 6 bases not matched to a gene. The germline CDR1 and CDR2 sequences are SGHRS and YFSETQ. CDR3 DNA: TGCGCCAGCAGCTTGGGACTAGCGGGGTCAAGGGAGACCCAGTACTTC. Its translation: CASSLGLAGSRETQYF.

This chain links TRBV2 with TRBJ2-3; TRBD2 matches at 9 bases. Germline V gene data show CDR1 as SNHLY and CDR2 as FYNNEI. There are 16 residues in the CDR3. V lost 6 bases, J lost 4 bases, and 11 bases stayed unmatched. The DNA for the CDR3 is TGTGCCAGCAGCTCCGGGGTAGCGGGGGTATCAGATACGCAGTATTTT. It is translated as CASSSGVAGVSDTQYF.

V usage is TRBV6-6 and J usage is TRBJ2-7; D gene ambiguous. Germline CDR1 MNHNY, CDR2 SVGAGI (reference sequence). CDR3 length: 12 residues. V was cut by 2 bases and J by 3 bases, with 5 bases left in between. CDR3: CASSYTVYEQYF. The DNA for the CDR3 is TGTGCCAGCAGTTACACTGTCTACGAGCAGTACTTC.

The V gene is TRBV9, the J gene TRBJ2-1; D gene unclear. V lost 5 bases to trimming and J lost 2 bases, with 5 bases between them. Germline CDR1 reads SGDLS; CDR2 reads YYNGEE. This CDR3 is built from 12 residues. The CDR3 loop is CASRPAYNEQFF. DNA for the CDR3: TGTGCCAGCAGACCTGCCTACAATGAGCAGTTCTTC.

The chain combines TRBV5-1 with TRBJ2-7; TRBD1 might be the D (6 bases). The CDR3 runs 14 residues. Between the trimmed V and J ends, which lost 3 bases and 4 bases, there was a span of 14 bases. CDR1 SGHRS and CDR2 YFSETQ come from the germline V gene. The CDR3 sequence is CASSWGWGPYEQYF. CDR3 bases: TGCGCCAGCAGCTGGGGTTGGGGGCCTTACGAGCAGTACTTC.